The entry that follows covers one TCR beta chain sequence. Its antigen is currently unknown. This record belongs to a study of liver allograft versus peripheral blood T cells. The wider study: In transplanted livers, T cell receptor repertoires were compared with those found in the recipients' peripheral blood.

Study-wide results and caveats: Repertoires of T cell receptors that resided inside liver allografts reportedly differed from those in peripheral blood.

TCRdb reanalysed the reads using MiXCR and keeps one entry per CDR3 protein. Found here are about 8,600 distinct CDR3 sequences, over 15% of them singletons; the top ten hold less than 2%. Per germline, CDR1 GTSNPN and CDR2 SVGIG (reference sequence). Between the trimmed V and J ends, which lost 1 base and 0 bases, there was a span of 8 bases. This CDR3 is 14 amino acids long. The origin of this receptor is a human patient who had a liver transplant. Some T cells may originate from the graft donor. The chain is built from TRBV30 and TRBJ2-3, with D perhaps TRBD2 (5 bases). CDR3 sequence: CAWSGGFSTDTQYF. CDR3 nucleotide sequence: TGTGCCTGGAGTGGCGGGTTTAGCACAGATACGCAGTATTTT.